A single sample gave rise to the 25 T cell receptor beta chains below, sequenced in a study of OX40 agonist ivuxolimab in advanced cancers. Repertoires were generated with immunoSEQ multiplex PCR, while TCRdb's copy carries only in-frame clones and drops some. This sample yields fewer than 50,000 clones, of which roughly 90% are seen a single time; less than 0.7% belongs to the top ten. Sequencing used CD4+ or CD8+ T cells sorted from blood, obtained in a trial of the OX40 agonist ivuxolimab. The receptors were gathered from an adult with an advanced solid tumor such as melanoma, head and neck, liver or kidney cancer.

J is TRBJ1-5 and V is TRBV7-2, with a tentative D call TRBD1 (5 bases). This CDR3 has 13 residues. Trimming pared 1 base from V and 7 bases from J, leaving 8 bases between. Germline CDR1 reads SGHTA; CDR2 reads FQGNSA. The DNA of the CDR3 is TGTGCCAGCAGCTTAGGGGGGAAACAGCCCCAGCATTTT. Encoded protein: CASSLGGKQPQHF.

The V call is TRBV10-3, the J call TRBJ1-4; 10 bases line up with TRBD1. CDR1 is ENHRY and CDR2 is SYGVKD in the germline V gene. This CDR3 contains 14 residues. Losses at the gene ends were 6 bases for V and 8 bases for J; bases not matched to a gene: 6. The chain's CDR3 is CAIRGQGQDEKLFF. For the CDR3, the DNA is TGTGCCATCAGGGGACAGGGGCAGGACGAAAAACTGTTTTTT.

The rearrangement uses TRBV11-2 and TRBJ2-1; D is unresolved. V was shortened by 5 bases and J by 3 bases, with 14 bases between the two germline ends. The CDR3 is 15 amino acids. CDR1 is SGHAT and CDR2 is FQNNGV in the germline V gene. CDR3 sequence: CASSQRVDGYNEQFF. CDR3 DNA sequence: TGTGCCAGCAGCCAAAGGGTGGACGGCTACAATGAGCAGTTCTTC.

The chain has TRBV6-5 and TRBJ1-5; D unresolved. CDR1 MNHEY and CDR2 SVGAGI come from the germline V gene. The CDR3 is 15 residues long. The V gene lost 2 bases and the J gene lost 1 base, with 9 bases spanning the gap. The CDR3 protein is CASSYNTLSNQPQHF. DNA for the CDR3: TGTGCCAGCAGTTACAACACCTTAAGCAATCAGCCCCAGCATTTT.

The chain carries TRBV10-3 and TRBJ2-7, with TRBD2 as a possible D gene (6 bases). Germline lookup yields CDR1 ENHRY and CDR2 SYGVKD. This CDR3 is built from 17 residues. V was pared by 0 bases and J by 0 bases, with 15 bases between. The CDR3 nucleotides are TGTGCCATCAGTGAGTCTAGAGGGACTTTCAGCTCCTACGAGCAGTACTTC. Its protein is CAISESRGTFSSYEQYF.

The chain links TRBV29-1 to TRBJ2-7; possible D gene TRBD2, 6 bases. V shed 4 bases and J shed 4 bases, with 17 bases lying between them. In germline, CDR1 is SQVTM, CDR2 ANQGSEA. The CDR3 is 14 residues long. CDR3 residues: CSVVLGSGGYEQYF. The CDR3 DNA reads TGCAGCGTTGTCCTGGGATCCGGGGGATACGAGCAGTACTTC.

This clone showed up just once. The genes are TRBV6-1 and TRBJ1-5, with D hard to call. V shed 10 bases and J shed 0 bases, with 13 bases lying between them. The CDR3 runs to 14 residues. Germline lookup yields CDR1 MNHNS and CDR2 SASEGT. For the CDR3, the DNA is TGTGCCACCCATTGGGCGTCTAGCAATCAGCCCCAGCATTTT. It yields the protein CATHWASSNQPQHF.

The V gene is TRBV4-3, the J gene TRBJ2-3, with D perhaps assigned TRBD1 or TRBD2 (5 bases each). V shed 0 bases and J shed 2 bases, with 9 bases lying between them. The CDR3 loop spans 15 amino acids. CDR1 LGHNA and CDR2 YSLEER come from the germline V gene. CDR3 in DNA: TGCGCCAGCAGCCAAGAGCAGGGACCCACAGATACGCAGTATTTT. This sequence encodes CASSQEQGPTDTQYF.

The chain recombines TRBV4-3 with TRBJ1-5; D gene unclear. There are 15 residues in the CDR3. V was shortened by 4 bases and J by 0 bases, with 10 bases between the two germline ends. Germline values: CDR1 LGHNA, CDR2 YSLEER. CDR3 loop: CASSPQPYSNQPQHF. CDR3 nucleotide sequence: TGCGCCAGCAGCCCTCAGCCTTATAGCAATCAGCCCCAGCATTTT.

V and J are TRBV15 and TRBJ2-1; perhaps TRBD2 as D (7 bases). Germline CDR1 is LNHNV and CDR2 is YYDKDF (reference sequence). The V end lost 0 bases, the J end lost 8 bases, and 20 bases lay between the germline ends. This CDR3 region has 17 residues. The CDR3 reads CATSRDRGRGFQYEQFF. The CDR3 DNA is TGTGCCACCAGCAGAGATCGGGGGCGGGGGTTCCAGTATGAGCAGTTCTTC.

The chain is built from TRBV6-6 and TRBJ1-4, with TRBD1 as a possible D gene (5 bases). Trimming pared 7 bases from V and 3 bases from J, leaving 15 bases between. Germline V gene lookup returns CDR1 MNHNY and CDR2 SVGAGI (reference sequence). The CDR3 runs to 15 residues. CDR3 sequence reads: CASTPEGWANEKLFF. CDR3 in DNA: TGTGCCAGCACTCCCGAGGGGTGGGCTAATGAAAAACTGTTTTTT.

As DNA, the CDR3 is TGTGCCAGTAGTGGGTCGGCGGGGGAGTATGCCACTGAAGCTTTCTTT. This gives the protein CASSGSAGEYATEAFF. This rearrangement joins TRBV19 to TRBJ1-1; possibly TRBD1 for D (5 bases). V was clipped by 5 bases and J by 4 bases, with 20 bases between them. CDR3 size: 16 residues. CDR1 LNHDA and CDR2 SQIVND come from the germline V gene (reference sequence).

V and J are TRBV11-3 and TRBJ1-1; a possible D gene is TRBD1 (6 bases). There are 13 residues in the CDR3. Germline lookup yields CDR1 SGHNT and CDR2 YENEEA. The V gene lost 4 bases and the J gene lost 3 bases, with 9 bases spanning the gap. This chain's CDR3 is CASSYGQYTEAFF. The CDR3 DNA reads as TGTGCCAGCAGCTACGGACAGTACACTGAAGCTTTCTTT.

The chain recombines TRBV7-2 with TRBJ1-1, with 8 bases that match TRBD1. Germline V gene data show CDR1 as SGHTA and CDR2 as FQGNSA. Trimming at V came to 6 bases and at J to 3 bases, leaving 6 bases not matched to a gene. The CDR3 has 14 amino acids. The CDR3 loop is CASSTGQGDTEAFF. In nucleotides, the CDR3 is TGTGCCAGCAGTACAGGACAGGGCGACACTGAAGCTTTCTTT.

The CDR3 reads CATSRERQQISYEQYF. The CDR3 nucleotides read TGTGCCACCAGCAGAGAACGACAGCAAATCTCCTACGAGCAGTACTTC. V usage is TRBV15 and J usage is TRBJ2-7; perhaps TRBD1 as D (5 bases). This CDR3 is 16 amino acids long. V lost 0 bases to trimming and J lost 0 bases, with 12 bases between them. Germline CDR1 and CDR2: LNHNV and YYDKDF (reference sequence).

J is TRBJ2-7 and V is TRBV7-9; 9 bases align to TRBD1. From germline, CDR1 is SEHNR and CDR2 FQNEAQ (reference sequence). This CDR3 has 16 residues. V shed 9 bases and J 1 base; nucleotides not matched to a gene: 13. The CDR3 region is CASNSNPGQGSYEQYF. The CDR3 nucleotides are TGTGCCAGTAACTCCAATCCGGGACAGGGTTCCTACGAGCAGTACTTC.

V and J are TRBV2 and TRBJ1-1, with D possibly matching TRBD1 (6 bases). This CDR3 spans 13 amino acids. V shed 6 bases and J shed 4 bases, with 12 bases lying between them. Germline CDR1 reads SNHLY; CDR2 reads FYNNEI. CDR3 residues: CASSPQGFTEAFF. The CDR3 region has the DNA TGTGCCAGCAGCCCGCAGGGGTTCACTGAAGCTTTCTTT.

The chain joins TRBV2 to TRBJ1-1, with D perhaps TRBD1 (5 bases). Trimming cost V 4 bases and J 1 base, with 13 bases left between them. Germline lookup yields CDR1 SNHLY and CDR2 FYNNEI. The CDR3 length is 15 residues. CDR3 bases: TGTGCCAGCAGTGGATACGGGGCTCAGAACACTGAAGCTTTCTTT. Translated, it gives CASSGYGAQNTEAFF.

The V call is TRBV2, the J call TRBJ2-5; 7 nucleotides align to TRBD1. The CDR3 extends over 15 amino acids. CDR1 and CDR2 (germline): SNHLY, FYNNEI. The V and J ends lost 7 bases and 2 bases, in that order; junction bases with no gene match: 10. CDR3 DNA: TGTGCCAGCACCCGAGGGGGCGAAAGTCAAGAGACCCAGTACTTC. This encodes CASTRGGESQETQYF.

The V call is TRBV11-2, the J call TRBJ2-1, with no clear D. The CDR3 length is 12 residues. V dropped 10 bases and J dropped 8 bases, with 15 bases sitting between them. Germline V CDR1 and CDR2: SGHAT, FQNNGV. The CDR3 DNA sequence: TGTGCCACTGAATCGGCGGCGTATGAGCAGTTCTTC. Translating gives CATESAAYEQFF.

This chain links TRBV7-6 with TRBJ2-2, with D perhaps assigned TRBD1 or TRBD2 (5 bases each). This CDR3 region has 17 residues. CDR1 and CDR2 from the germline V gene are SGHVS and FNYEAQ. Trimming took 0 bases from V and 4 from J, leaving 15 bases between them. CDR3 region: CASSLAQGEGITGELFF. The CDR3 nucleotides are TGTGCCAGCAGCTTAGCGCAGGGAGAAGGAATCACCGGGGAGCTGTTTTTT.

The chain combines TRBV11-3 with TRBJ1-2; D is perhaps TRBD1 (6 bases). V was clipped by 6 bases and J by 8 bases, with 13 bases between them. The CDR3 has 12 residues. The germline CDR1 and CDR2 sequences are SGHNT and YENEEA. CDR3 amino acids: CASSRYRAGYTF. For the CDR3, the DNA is TGTGCCAGCAGTCGTTACAGGGCCGGCTACACCTTC.

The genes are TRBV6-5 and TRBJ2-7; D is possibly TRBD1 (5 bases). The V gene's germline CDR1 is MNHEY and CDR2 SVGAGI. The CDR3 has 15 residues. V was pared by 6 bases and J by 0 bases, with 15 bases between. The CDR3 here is CASSPTRGRSYEQYF. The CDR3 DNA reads TGTGCCAGCAGCCCGACAAGGGGCCGCTCCTACGAGCAGTACTTC.

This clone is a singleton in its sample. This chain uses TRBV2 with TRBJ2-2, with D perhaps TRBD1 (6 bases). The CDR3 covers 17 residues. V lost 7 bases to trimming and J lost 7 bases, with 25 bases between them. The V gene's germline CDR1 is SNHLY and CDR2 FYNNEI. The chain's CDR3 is CASTPLRGLQGSGELFF. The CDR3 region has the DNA TGTGCCAGCACCCCCTTAAGGGGCCTACAGGGTAGCGGGGAGCTGTTTTTT.

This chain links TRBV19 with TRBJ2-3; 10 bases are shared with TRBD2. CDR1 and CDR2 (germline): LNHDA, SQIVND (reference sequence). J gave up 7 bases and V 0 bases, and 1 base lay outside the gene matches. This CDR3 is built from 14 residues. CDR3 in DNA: TGTGCCAGTAGTATAGAACTAGCGGGACATACGCAGTATTTT. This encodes CASSIELAGHTQYF.